These 8 T cell receptor beta chains were sequenced from one sample in a study of cytomegalovirus exposure and HLA in healthy donors (dated by TCRdb to 2016 to 2017). Receptor amplification or capture employed the immunoSEQ multiplex PCR assay. A mixture of 60 forward primers for TCR Vbeta segments and 13 reverse primers for TCR Jbeta segments was used in the multiplex PCR. The source is immuneACCESS, and TCRdb retained only in-frame sequences with V and J called. Part of the clones is not carried over; for the studies checked, unresolved V genes explain less than half of this, and the remainder is unexplained. This sample comprises fewer than 200,000 clones, 80% to 90% of them detected only once. Under 2% of the sample is in the top ten clones. Sequencing was performed on PBMCs. The source is a woman younger than 30 in good health and CMV-seronegative.

There are a few counts of this clone. The CDR3 coding sequence is TGTGCCAGCAGCCTGCGGGGACTAGCGGGAGGTAATGAGCAGTTCTTC. It encodes CASSLRGLAGGNEQFF. The chain is built from TRBV11-3 and TRBJ2-1; TRBD2 matches at 15 bases. Germline assignment: CDR1 SGHNT and CDR2 YENEEA. With V trimmed by 5 bases and J by 7 bases, 6 bases remained unmatched. The CDR3 extends over 16 amino acids.

J is TRBJ2-1 and V is TRBV25-1, with D hard to call. With 8 bases removed from V and 4 bases from J, the gap between germline ends came to 12 bases. There are 13 residues in the CDR3. The germline V gene encodes CDR1 MGHDK and CDR2 SYGVNS. The CDR3 here is CASGSWAYNEQFF. For the CDR3, the DNA is TGTGCCAGCGGTTCATGGGCTTACAATGAGCAGTTCTTC.

The chain links TRBV18 to TRBJ2-5, with TRBD1 identical over 10 bases. V lost 3 bases and J lost 1; bases outside the gene matches: 2. Germline assignment: CDR1 KGHSH and CDR2 LQKENI. CDR3 size: 15 residues. The CDR3 here is CASSPGTGAQETQYF. CDR3 bases: TGTGCCAGCTCACCCGGGACAGGGGCCCAAGAGACCCAGTACTTC.

This clone occurred a few times. This sequence joins TRBV2 and TRBJ2-2; 15 bases are shared with TRBD2. The CDR3 has 17 residues. Germline V gene data show CDR1 as SNHLY and CDR2 as FYNNEI. The V and J ends lost 1 base and 5 bases, in that order; junction bases with no gene match: 2. The CDR3 is CASSEGTSGRGTGELFF. CDR3 DNA: TGTGCCAGCAGTGAAGGGACTAGCGGGAGGGGAACCGGGGAGCTGTTTTTT.

V usage is TRBV25-1 and J usage is TRBJ1-5, with D tentatively TRBD1 (6 bases). V lost 3 bases to trimming and J lost 0 bases, with 12 bases between them. The V gene's germline CDR1 is MGHDK and CDR2 SYGVNS. The CDR3 spans 16 residues. The chain's CDR3 is CASSESGENSNQPQHF. The CDR3 DNA reads TGTGCCAGCAGTGAGTCAGGGGAGAATAGCAATCAGCCCCAGCATTTT.

The V call is TRBV5-1, the J call TRBJ2-7; tentatively, D is TRBD1 (6 bases). CDR1 is SGHRS and CDR2 is YFSETQ in the germline V gene. V was pared by 0 bases and J by 0 bases, with 10 bases between. This CDR3 comprises 15 residues. The CDR3 coding sequence is TGCGCCAGCAGCTTGGGGGGGCCCCTCTCCTACGAGCAGTACTTC. As protein: CASSLGGPLSYEQYF.

This clone was seen once. The chain employs TRBV5-4 and TRBJ1-1, with D perhaps matching TRBD1 (5 bases). The CDR3 contains 16 residues. Trimming stripped 4 bases from V and 1 base from J, with 17 bases between. Germline V gene data show CDR1 as SGHNT and CDR2 as YYREEE (reference sequence). The CDR3 nucleotides are TGTGCCAGCAGCCTAGATTTAAGCAGGGCGAACACTGAAGCTTTCTTT. Translation: CASSLDLSRANTEAFF.

The chain recombines TRBV6-1 with TRBJ1-1, with D maybe TRBD1 (5 bases). The V gene's germline CDR1 is MNHNS and CDR2 SASEGT. CDR3 length: 14 amino acids. V lost 8 bases and J 4 bases, leaving 17 bases between the germline ends. Here the CDR3 reads CASGIRGRGTEAFF. CDR3 nucleotides: TGTGCCAGCGGAATAAGGGGTAGGGGCACTGAAGCTTTCTTT.